Following are 18 T cell receptor beta chains from one sample sequenced in a study of human T cells and chemical hapten exposure. Time point reported: pre-sensitization, week 0. Treatment described: therapeutic diphenylcyclopropenone sensitization with weekly scalp DPC. TCRdb re-called the RACE reads with MiXCR, one entry per CDR3 protein. The sample comprises 350,000 to 400,000 distinct CDR3 sequences, about 5.1% of which are singletons, and 2.5% to 3% rests with the top ten. Specimen: whole blood, collected in connection with sensitization to the hapten diphenylcyclopropenone (DPC). The source of these receptors is a woman in her 50s with alopecia areata. Some clones in this sample may be carry-over from other donors' samples.

Many counts were recorded for this clonotype. The V call is TRBV9, the J call TRBJ2-1, with TRBD2 as a possible D gene (5 bases). The CDR3 extends over 13 amino acids. V lost 4 bases and J lost 6, with 11 bases in between. CDR1 is SGDLS and CDR2 is YYNGEE in the germline V gene. The CDR3 sequence is CASSPLGSNEQFF. Here the CDR3 DNA reads TGTGCCAGCAGCCCACTAGGGTCCAATGAGCAGTTCTTC.

The gene calls are TRBV2 and TRBJ2-4, with 9 bases identical to TRBD1. This CDR3 is 14 amino acids long. Germline values: CDR1 SNHLY, CDR2 FYNNEI. V trimming: 6 bases; J trimming: 8 bases; junction bases outside the gene matches: 8. CDR3 sequence reads: CASRPGQGIDIQYF. CDR3 coding DNA: TGTGCCAGCAGACCGGGACAGGGTATAGACATTCAGTACTTC.

This clonotype was observed at least ten times. The genes are TRBV7-2 and TRBJ2-1; D not resolved. Germline CDR1 SGHTA, CDR2 FQGNSA. Trimming stripped 5 bases from V and 6 bases from J, with 5 bases between. This CDR3 has 11 residues. The chain's CDR3 is CASSAVNEQFF. In DNA, the CDR3 is TGTGCCAGCAGCGCTGTCAATGAGCAGTTCTTC.

This clonotype was seen many times. The chain employs TRBV9 and TRBJ2-1, with 9 positions matching TRBD2. Germline V gene data show CDR1 as SGDLS and CDR2 as YYNGEE. CDR3 length: 13 residues. The V gene end was trimmed by 2 bases and the J gene end by 10 bases; junction bases not matched to a gene: 4. CDR3 sequence: CASSVRLAEEQFF. CDR3 in DNA: TGTGCCAGCAGCGTCCGACTAGCGGAGGAGCAGTTCTTC.

In this sample, this clonotype turned up a few times. This chain links TRBV15 with TRBJ1-1, with D unresolved. Trimming stripped 1 base from V and 4 bases from J, with 4 bases between. CDR3 length: 12 residues. The germline V gene has CDR1 LNHNV and CDR2 YYDKDF (reference sequence). The CDR3 reads CATSRAVTEAFF. CDR3 nucleotide sequence: TGTGCCACCAGCAGAGCGGTCACTGAAGCTTTCTTT. The entire variable domain, with the rest obtained from reference TRBV15 and TRBJ1-1, is as follows: DAMVIQNPRYQVTQFGKPVTLSCSQTLNHNVMYWYQQKSSQAPKLLFHYYDKDFNNEADTPDNFQSRRPNTSFCFLDIRSPGLGDTAMYLCATSRAVTEAFFGQGTRLTVV.

This clonotype was seen ten or more times. The V gene is TRBV10-3, the J gene TRBJ2-3; tentative D call: TRBD1 (7 bases). V lost 1 base to trimming and J lost 4 bases, with 18 bases between them. Germline loops: CDR1 ENHRY, CDR2 SYGVKD. CDR3 length: 17 residues. CDR3 sequence: CAISELAGGHQADTQYF. DNA of the CDR3: TGTGCCATCAGTGAGTTGGCAGGGGGGCATCAGGCAGATACGCAGTATTTT.

The chain is built from TRBV6-2 or TRBV6-3 and TRBJ1-1; tentative D call: TRBD1 (5 bases). The CDR3 has 15 residues. CDR1 MNHEY and CDR2 SVGEGT come from the germline V gene. V lost 2 bases and J lost 0, with 10 bases in between. CDR3: CASSYARGMNTEAFF. DNA of the CDR3: TGTGCCAGCAGTTACGCTCGGGGGATGAACACTGAAGCTTTCTTT.

This clonotype was found many times. The CDR3 region has the DNA TGTGCCAGCAGTGAAGTCGCGTACGAGCAGTACTTC. This translates into CASSEVAYEQYF. This chain links TRBV6-1 with TRBJ2-7; D not certain. Germline assignment: CDR1 MNHNS and CDR2 SASEGT. CDR3 length: 12 amino acids. The V end lost 1 base, the J end lost 4 bases, and 5 bases lay between the germline ends.

This clonotype was picked up many times. The chain is built from TRBV2 and TRBJ2-3; a possible D gene is TRBD1 (5 bases). Germline-derived CDR1 and CDR2 are SNHLY and FYNNEI. V was shortened by 0 bases and J by 0 bases, with 10 bases between the two germline ends. The CDR3 contains 16 residues. The CDR3 reads CASSEAPTASTDTQYF. The CDR3 DNA reads TGTGCCAGCAGTGAAGCCCCGACAGCTAGCACAGATACGCAGTATTTT.

This chain connects TRBV7-2 to TRBJ2-3; possibly TRBD1 for D (6 bases). The length of the CDR3 is 16 residues. Germline loops: CDR1 SGHTA, CDR2 FQGNSA. V lost 1 base, J lost 1 base, and 12 bases lay in between. This chain's CDR3 is CASSLGFPGGTDTQYF. The CDR3 coding sequence is TGTGCCAGCAGCTTAGGCTTCCCAGGGGGCACAGATACGCAGTATTTT.

The chain employs TRBV2 and TRBJ2-7; possible D gene TRBD1, 5 bases. The CDR3 covers 14 residues. CDR1 is SNHLY, CDR2 FYNNEI, per germline. Trimming removed 10 bases from V and 0 bases from J, with 16 bases in between. The CDR3 DNA follows: TGTGCCATCGCCGAAGGGGATTCCTCCTACGAGCAGTACTTC. This codes for CAIAEGDSSYEQYF.

The chain is built from TRBV29-1 and TRBJ2-5, with 7 bases fitting TRBD1. The CDR3 length is 14 residues. Germline V gene sequence: CDR1 SQVTM, CDR2 ANQGSEA. After removal of 7 bases from V and 4 bases from J, the junction contained 12 bases not matched to a gene. Here the CDR3 reads CSAQTTGSGETQYF. The CDR3 nucleotides are TGCAGCGCCCAAACGACAGGGTCGGGAGAGACCCAGTACTTC.

This clonotype occurred a few times. The chain recombines TRBV2 with TRBJ1-2, with D unresolved. The V and J ends lost 0 bases and 4 bases respectively, with 9 bases between them. Germline CDR1 is SNHLY and CDR2 is FYNNEI. The CDR3 totals 14 residues. CDR3 loop: CASSEAQIRYGYTF. CDR3 nucleotide sequence: TGTGCCAGCAGTGAAGCGCAGATCCGCTATGGCTACACCTTC.

At least ten counts were recorded for this clonotype. V gene TRBV5-6 combines with J gene TRBJ2-1, with 8 bases aligning to TRBD2. The CDR3 has 16 amino acids. The V gene's germline CDR1 is SGHDT and CDR2 YYEEEE. Trimming cost V 1 base and J 5 bases; bases outside gene matches: 8. The CDR3 is CASSLPSGRIDNEQFF. The CDR3 DNA follows: TGTGCCAGCAGCTTGCCCAGCGGGAGAATAGACAATGAGCAGTTCTTC.

This clonotype has ten or more counts. The chain is built from TRBV6-6 and TRBJ1-4, with unresolved D. Trimming took 8 bases from V and 7 from J, leaving 11 bases between them. Germline V gene sequence: CDR1 MNHNY, CDR2 SVGAGI (reference sequence). This CDR3 region has 12 residues. The CDR3 loop reads CASRGLAEKLFF. DNA for the CDR3: TGTGCCAGCCGTGGGCTGGCTGAAAAACTGTTTTTT.

The genes are TRBV5-6 and TRBJ1-6; D perhaps matches TRBD1 (5 bases). Germline loops: CDR1 SGHDT, CDR2 YYEEEE. The V gene lost 0 bases and the J gene lost 9 bases, with 16 bases spanning the gap. This CDR3 has 16 amino acids. The CDR3 DNA reads as TGTGCCAGCAGCTTGGGTGCGGGGGTGTTGAGTTCACCCCTCCACTTT. Its translation: CASSLGAGVLSSPLHF.

The sample holds a few counts of this clonotype. CDR3 DNA sequence: TGTGCCAGCAGCGTAGGTTTTTCGGCCAGGGATGCGACCCAGTACTTC. It yields the protein CASSVGFSARDATQYF. J is TRBJ2-5 and V is TRBV9; TRBD1 might be the D (5 bases). The V end was cut by 0 bases, the J end by 7 bases, with 19 bases between. The CDR3 totals 16 residues. Germline CDR1 reads SGDLS; CDR2 reads YYNGEE.

The CDR3 DNA follows: TGTGCCAGCAGTTTGACGAGTAGCAATCAGCCCCAGCATTTT. Its translation is CASSLTSSNQPQHF. The chain couples TRBV12-3 or TRBV12-4 to TRBJ1-5, with no clear D. The CDR3 is made up of 14 amino acids. The V gene lost 3 bases and the J gene lost 0 bases, with 6 bases spanning the gap.